This TCR beta chain was documented in a study of spatial heterogeneity in lung cancer. Findings and caveats of the study: Tumors with more nonsynonymous mutations had more expanded intratumoral alpha and beta TCRs.

V lost 0 bases, J lost 2 bases, and 7 bases stayed unmatched. The V gene's germline CDR1 is SGDLS and CDR2 YYNGEE. This CDR3 contains 17 residues. The table lists this clonotype with a few counts. The target antigen is unknown. This sample's time point: sample taken at primary tumor resection. Samples were donated by 72 untreated early-stage non-small cell lung cancer patients. Via MiXCR, TCRdb re-called the 5' RACE reads, giving one row per CDR3 protein. Of about 3,100 distinct CDR3 sequences listed, roughly 9% are singletons. This chain joins TRBV9 and TRBJ2-7, with TRBD2 matching over 11 bases. This TCR came from a male donor with early-stage non-small cell lung cancer. This material consisted of lung tumor tissue, taken at surgery. The CDR3 region is CASSVGRLAGGTYEQYF. Here the CDR3 DNA reads TGTGCCAGCAGCGTAGGGCGGCTAGCGGGAGGCACCTACGAGCAGTACTTC. Combining the CDR3 with reference TRBV9 and TRBJ2-7 gives the whole variable domain DSGVTQTPKHLITATGQRVTLRCSPRSGDLSVYWYQQSLDQGLQFLIQYYNGEERAKGNILERFSAQQFPDLHSELNLSSLELGDSALYFCASSVGRLAGGTYEQYFGPGTRLTVT.